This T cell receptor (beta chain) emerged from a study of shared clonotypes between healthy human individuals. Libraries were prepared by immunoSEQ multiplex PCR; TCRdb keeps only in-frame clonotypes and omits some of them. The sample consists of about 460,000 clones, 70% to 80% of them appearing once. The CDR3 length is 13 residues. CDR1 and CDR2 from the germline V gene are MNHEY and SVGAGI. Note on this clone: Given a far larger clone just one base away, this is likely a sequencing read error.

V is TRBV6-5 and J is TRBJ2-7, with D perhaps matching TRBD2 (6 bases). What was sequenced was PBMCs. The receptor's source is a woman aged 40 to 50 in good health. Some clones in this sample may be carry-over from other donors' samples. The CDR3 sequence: CAGSLVGGYEQYF. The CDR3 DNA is TGTGCCGGCAGCCTTGTGGGGGGCTACGAGCAGTACTTC.